This entry describes one TCR beta chain. The antigen is not known. The V end was cut by 0 bases, the J end by 4 bases, with 15 bases between. The CDR3 is 16 amino acids. From germline, CDR1 is MGHRA and CDR2 YSYEKL. Assay used: immunoSEQ multiplex PCR; TCRdb lists only in-frame clones, some missing. This sample has about 64,000 clones; about 88% occur once, and the top ten carry about 2.2%. The sample originates from a study of OX40 agonist ivuxolimab in advanced cancers. Across the study: Ivuxolimab, which patients received intravenously every 2 weeks, was dosed at 0.01 to 10 mg/kg.

General observations from the study: Normalized expansion of T-cell clones was also low for some nonresponders.

The TCR comes from an adult with an advanced solid tumor such as melanoma, head and neck, liver or kidney cancer. V is TRBV4-1 and J is TRBJ2-5, with D possibly being TRBD1 or TRBD2 (6 bases each). Sequenced here: CD4+ or CD8+ T cells sorted from blood, sampled in a trial of the OX40 agonist ivuxolimab. Here the CDR3 reads CASSQDPAGGGETQYF. CDR3 DNA: TGCGCCAGCAGCCAAGACCCCGCCGGGGGCGGAGAGACCCAGTACTTC.